This TCR beta chain stems from a study of blood T cell repertoires in COVID-19. About the research overall: COVID-19 samples collected from the United States, Italy and Spain covered acute and convalescent phases. Nucleic acid was either cDNA or gDNA, and it came from T cells, B-cell-depleted T cells, or PBMCs.

Methods used by the authors: The authors estimated nucleated cell counts from reference gene primer amplification. Data came from immunoSEQ multiplex PCR; TCRdb stores just in-frame clones and leaves some out. Clone size and V and J calls were adopted from that table, with D and trimming inferred from the DNA. This table has approximately 52,000 clones, 85% to 90% appearing once. CDR1 and CDR2 (germline): ENHRY, SYGVKD. The trim removed 6 bases at V and 4 bases at J, leaving 6 bases unmatched. The CDR3 length is 14 residues. This sequence was found in a human donor in a cohort sampled during active COVID-19. The chain carries TRBV10-3 and TRBJ2-5; 9 positions match TRBD2. Sequenced material: peripheral blood. Written as DNA, the CDR3 is TGTGCCATCAGGGCGGGACTAGCAGTAGAGACCCAGTACTTC. As protein: CAIRAGLAVETQYF.